This T cell receptor beta chain came from a study of T cells in Graves' hyperthyroidism and ophthalmopathy (dated by TCRdb to between 2018 and 2020). Study-level background: Peripheral blood was sampled at the time of initial diagnosis, prior to any treatment. A discovery cohort of fewer than 110 patients, about 43 with Graves' ophthalmopathy and approximately 57 with stable Graves' hyperthyroidism, was used to find distinguishing TCR V-J signatures. Prospective prediction of ophthalmopathy was tested in an independent validation cohort consisting of fewer than 20 hyperthyroidism patients and more than 15 patients who later progressed to ophthalmopathy. The 75 to 100 discovery patients were divided at random into training and test sets in a 7:3 ratio. Thyroid tissue and blood T-cell repertoires from six Graves' hyperthyroidism patients were also compared in the study. Following sampling, methimazole starting at 30 mg daily was given to hyperthyroidism patients, and high-dose intravenous methylprednisolone was given to ophthalmopathy patients. According to the paper, TCR Vbeta CDR3 sequencing was carried out on 135 peripheral blood samples, which came from 40 to 45 ophthalmopathy, under 85 hyperthyroidism and about 17 progressor patients.

Stable Graves' hyperthyroidism was defined as no progression to ophthalmopathy during 18 months of follow-up. Hyperthyroidism patients were newly diagnosed, had a disease duration of under 2 months, and were aged 18 to 65 years. Any patient with an uncontrolled infection, another autoimmune disease, pregnancy or lactation was excluded. Diagnoses were established on the basis of clinical symptoms, serum thyroxine and TRAb, thyroid ultrasound, and orbital computed tomography. Ficoll-Paque density gradient centrifugation was used to isolate PBMCs from 10 ml of fresh peripheral blood. Total RNA was extracted using Trizol reagent, and RNA quality was assessed on an Agilent 2100 Bioanalyzer. Amplification of TCR beta CDR3 regions was carried out from RNA transcripts. The first round of RT-PCR for the TCR CDR3 was performed with the HTBI primer set and the Qiagen OneStep RT-PCR kit. The libraries were constructed in a second round of multiplex PCR and then size-selected and purified. Paired-end sequencing of the libraries was performed with 100 bp reads on an Illumina HiSeq2000. Processing in the source paper ran as follows. SOAPnuke was used to process the raw data, throwing out any read that contained adapters or uncalled bases, had a mean Phred below 15, or lacked an exact constant-primer or identifier match. COPE v1.2.5 was used to merge the high-quality paired reads, and each unique nucleotide sequence was defined as a clonotype. MiTCR v1.1 was used to align clonotypes to the IMGT TRBV, TRBD and TRBJ reference segments. Analysis was restricted to V-J combinations with a frequency above 0.0001, which covered just over 98% of repertoires. The TCS score was defined as F50 (clonal expansion) divided by E x V (chaos), with BLOSUM62-based TCRdist calculated between CDR3 peptides within each V-J. Welch's t-statistics and random forest reduced 500 to 650 V-J features to 10 to 15, which were used in a naive Bayes classifier (R e1071). TCRdb trimmed the raw reads at Q25, called clones with MiXCR and kept productive beta chains. Identical CDR3 protein sequences are pooled into one entry, listed with their most common genes and DNA. TCRdb, not the original authors, processed these V and J calls. Within this sample are 460,000 or so distinct CDR3 sequences, with approximately 15% of them counted one time only. 15% to 20% of the sample is held by the ten biggest clonotypes.

What the work shows at the level of the full study, not this receptor alone: Sample size was not statistically predetermined, and blinding of investigators to group allocation was not performed. Most expanded thyroid clonotypes (frequency above 0.001) were also found in blood, which suggests that blood repertoires may mirror thyroid immune responses. A 13 V-J signature model separated ophthalmopathy from stable hyperthyroidism, with about 90% sensitivity and 81% to 83% specificity in cross-validation and 80%/75% in testing. During validation, the model predicted progression to ophthalmopathy a median of around 6 months ahead of onset, with approximately 71% sensitivity and about 75% specificity.

This clonotype appeared many times. The antigen this receptor binds is unknown. No per-base quality is available; no much larger clone lies one base away. Unmatched junction bases come to 9, with V trimmed by 0 bases and J by 7 bases. CDR1 and CDR2 are read off the germline V gene (reference sequence) as LGHDT and YNNKEL. From the cysteine through the phenylalanine, the CDR3 covers 18 amino acids. Only CDR3 DNA is held: 54 bases, read in frame from base 1. The chain was built from TRBV3-1 and TRBJ2-1; TRBD2 lines up with 13 middle nucleotides. The source of this sequence is a woman aged 18-29 years with Graves' hyperthyroidism. The sequenced sample was blood. The CDR3 is CASSQDLTSGRVTNEQFF. The sequence in DNA is TGTGCCAGCAGCCAAGATCTTACTAGCGGGAGGGTTACTAATGAGCAGTTCTTC.